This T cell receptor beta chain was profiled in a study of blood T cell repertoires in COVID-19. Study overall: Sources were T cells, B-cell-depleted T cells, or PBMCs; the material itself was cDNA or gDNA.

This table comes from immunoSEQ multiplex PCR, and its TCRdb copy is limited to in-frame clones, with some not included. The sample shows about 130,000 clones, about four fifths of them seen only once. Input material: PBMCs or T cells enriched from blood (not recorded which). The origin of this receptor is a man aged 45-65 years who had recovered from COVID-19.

The chain's CDR3 is CASSLRQATSGNTIYF. The DNA of the CDR3 is TGTGCCAGTAGTCTAAGACAGGCGACCTCTGGAAACACCATATATTTT. The chain carries TRBV19 and TRBJ1-3, with a tentative D call TRBD1 (6 bases). The length of the CDR3 is 16 residues. V lost 5 bases to trimming and J lost 0 bases, with 14 bases between them. Germline CDR1 reads LNHDA; CDR2 reads SQIVND (reference sequence). Full variable domain (outside the CDR3, taken from reference TRBV19 and TRBJ1-3): DGGITQSPKYLFRKEGQNVTLSCEQNLNHDAMYWYRQDPGQGLRLIYYSQIVNDFQKGDIAEGYSVSREKKESFPLTVTSAQKNPTAFYLCASSLRQATSGNTIYFGEGSWLTVV.